The 27 T cell receptor beta chains given below trace back to one sample, sequenced in a study of T cell repertoires in cytomegalovirus infection. TCRdb fed the reads into MiXCR, producing one record per CDR3 protein. Of some 240,000 distinct CDR3 sequences in the sample, about 17% were seen once. Sequencing was done on a sample of CD8+ T cells from PBMCs. All receptors come from a human donor in good health (CMV status not recorded). Some clones in this sample may be carry-over from other donors' samples.

This clonotype came up many times. V is TRBV4-1 and J is TRBJ2-7; 7 nucleotides align to TRBD1. The length of the CDR3 is 15 residues. Germline CDR1 and CDR2: MGHRA and YSYEKL. The trim removed 3 bases at V and 0 bases at J, leaving 5 bases unmatched. The CDR3, as DNA: TGCGCCAGCAGCCAGGATGGGACAGCCTCCTACGAGCAGTACTTC. Translation: CASSQDGTASYEQYF.

Only a few counts were recorded for this clonotype. The chain employs TRBV7-8 and TRBJ2-1; 7 bases map to TRBD1. The V segment lost 4 bases and the J segment 2 bases; nucleotides outside the gene matches: 8. The length of the CDR3 is 16 residues. Germline V lookup: CDR1 SGHVS, CDR2 FQNEAQ. The CDR3 sequence is CASSSWKGATYNEQFF. The CDR3 DNA is TGTGCCAGCAGCTCATGGAAGGGGGCCACCTACAATGAGCAGTTCTTC.

This clonotype came up many times. This chain links TRBV11-2 with TRBJ2-1, with D possibly being TRBD1 (5 bases). Germline CDR1 and CDR2: SGHAT and FQNNGV. There are 19 residues in the CDR3. The V and J ends lost 5 bases and 2 bases respectively, with 25 bases between them. CDR3 region: CASSPYPLTQDSTYNEQFF. CDR3 nucleotide sequence: TGTGCCAGCAGCCCTTACCCCCTTACACAGGATAGTACCTACAATGAGCAGTTCTTC.

The rearrangement uses TRBV20-1 and TRBJ1-1; the D gene is possibly TRBD1 (6 bases). The V gene lost 6 bases and the J gene lost 3 bases, with 11 bases spanning the gap. Germline V gene data show CDR1 as DFQATT and CDR2 as SNEGSKA (reference sequence). The CDR3 spans 12 residues. CDR3 residues: CSARDTDTEAFF. In DNA form, the CDR3 reads TGCAGTGCCAGGGACACCGACACTGAAGCTTTCTTT.

This clonotype was observed many times. V gene TRBV28 combines with J gene TRBJ1-2, with a possible D match to TRBD1 (6 bases). The germline V gene has CDR1 MDHEN and CDR2 SYDVKM. The CDR3 loop spans 18 amino acids. The V and J ends lost 5 bases and 5 bases respectively, with 27 bases between them. The DNA of the CDR3 is TGTGCCAGCAGTCCAACTGGGTGGACAGTAGAACTCTTATATGGCTACACCTTC. Amino acid sequence: CASSPTGWTVELLYGYTF.

This clonotype was seen a handful of times. V is TRBV6-5 and J is TRBJ2-7; the D gene could be TRBD1 or TRBD2 (5 bases each). V lost 0 bases, J lost 5 bases, and 17 bases lay in between. The germline gives CDR1 MNHEY, CDR2 SVGAGI. The CDR3 sequence is 16 residues long. CDR3: CASSYSGWGKLDEQYF. In nucleotides, the CDR3 is TGTGCCAGCAGTTACTCGGGCTGGGGGAAGCTGGACGAGCAGTACTTC.

The V and J genes are TRBV4-1 and TRBJ1-5; D unresolved. Trimming pared 2 bases from V and 7 bases from J, leaving 6 bases between. Per the germline V gene, CDR1 is MGHRA and CDR2 is YSYEKL. The CDR3 loop spans 12 amino acids. CDR3 DNA sequence: TGCGCCAGCAGCCAAAGCGGACAGCCCCAGCATTTT. Translated: CASSQSGQPQHF.

This clonotype has only a few counts. The chain carries TRBV4-1 and TRBJ2-2; D gene unclear. This CDR3 is 14 amino acids long. V was cut by 2 bases and J by 4 bases, with 8 bases left in between. Germline values: CDR1 MGHRA, CDR2 YSYEKL. DNA for the CDR3: TGCGCCAGCAGCCAAAGCCCAGGCACCGGGGAGCTGTTTTTT. Translated: CASSQSPGTGELFF.

This clonotype was seen at least ten times. This chain joins TRBV12-3 or TRBV12-4 and TRBJ2-2; D unresolved. V shed 7 bases and J shed 0 bases, with 9 bases lying between them. This CDR3 has 14 residues. CDR3 protein: CASTLHPNTGELFF. CDR3 nucleotides: TGTGCCAGCACCCTACATCCGAACACCGGGGAGCTGTTTTTT.

In its sample, this clonotype was seen a few times. The V call is TRBV9, the J call TRBJ2-5, with 8 nucleotides matching TRBD1. Unmatched junction bases numbered 7, after V lost 4 bases and J lost 5 bases. Per germline, CDR1 SGDLS and CDR2 YYNGEE. The CDR3 loop spans 14 amino acids. CDR3 nucleotides: TGTGCCAGCAGCCCAAGACAGGGGAGGGAGACCCAGTACTTC. It codes for CASSPRQGRETQYF.

The CDR3 is CASSQGWGSDTQYF. CDR3 nucleotides: TGTGCCAGCAGCCAAGGATGGGGGTCAGATACGCAGTATTTT. The chain couples TRBV3-1 to TRBJ2-3; D possibly matches TRBD1 or TRBD2 (5 bases each). The CDR3 runs to 14 residues. The germline gives CDR1 LGHDT, CDR2 YNNKEL (reference sequence). V was pared by 1 base and J by 4 bases, with 9 bases between.

This clonotype was detected only a few times. This rearrangement joins TRBV12-3 or TRBV12-4 to TRBJ1-6, with no clear D. V was shortened by 7 bases and J by 7 bases, with 17 bases between the two germline ends. The CDR3 length is 15 residues. This chain's CDR3 is CASTPPTDQNSPLHF. The DNA for the CDR3 is TGTGCCAGCACCCCACCGACGGACCAGAATTCACCCCTCCACTTT.

The V call is TRBV7-8, the J call TRBJ1-3; the D is unclear. The CDR3 has 17 residues. The V gene lost 4 bases and the J gene lost 1 base, with 17 bases spanning the gap. Per the germline V gene, CDR1 is SGHVS and CDR2 is FQNEAQ. The CDR3 sequence is CASSSHIAGSSGNTIYF. The DNA of the CDR3 is TGTGCCAGCAGCTCGCATATAGCGGGGTCATCTGGAAACACCATATATTTT.

The chain employs TRBV7-6 and TRBJ2-3, with 7 bases matching TRBD1. With 5 bases clipped from V and 1 base from J, the junction kept 6 bases outside the gene matches. CDR3 length: 15 amino acids. CDR1 is SGHVS and CDR2 is FNYEAQ in the germline V gene. The CDR3 nucleotides are TGTGCCAGCAGCCCCACAGGGGCCCGCACAGATACGCAGTATTTT. The encoded protein is CASSPTGARTDTQYF.

The gene calls are TRBV6-5 and TRBJ2-1; 9 nucleotides line up with TRBD1. Germline trimming cut 0 bases from V and 4 bases from J; bases unmatched to any gene: 4. Germline V gives CDR1 MNHEY, CDR2 SVGAGI. This CDR3 comprises 16 residues. The CDR3: CASSYSSGQGYNEQFF. CDR3 sequence (DNA): TGTGCCAGCAGTTACTCGAGCGGACAGGGGTACAATGAGCAGTTCTTC.

This clonotype was observed a single time. A single base separates this from a much larger clone, so it may be a read error. V usage is TRBV7-2 and J usage is TRBJ1-2; D is uncertain. CDR3 length equals 12 residues. CDR1 SGHTA and CDR2 FQGNSA come from the germline V gene. V lost 2 bases and J lost 7, with 8 bases in between. CDR3 region: CASSLYISGYTF. As DNA, the CDR3 is TGTGCCAGCAGCTTATATATAAGTGGCTACACCTTC.

This clonotype was counted at least ten times. The rearrangement joins TRBV7-2 to TRBJ2-3; 8 positions match TRBD2. The trim removed 5 bases at V and 4 bases at J, leaving 5 bases unmatched. This CDR3 comprises 14 residues. The V gene's germline CDR1 is SGHTA and CDR2 FQGNSA. The chain's CDR3 is CASSREGGADTQYF. The CDR3 DNA is TGTGCCAGCAGCCGGGAGGGGGGTGCAGATACGCAGTATTTT.

This clonotype was seen ten or more times. The rearrangement links TRBV11-1 to TRBJ2-7; D call uncertain. This CDR3 contains 14 residues. The germline gives CDR1 SGHAT, CDR2 FQDESV (reference sequence). Trimming took off 3 bases at V and 4 bases at J, with 13 bases between the two ends. This CDR3 reads CASSLRPLPYEQYF. The CDR3 DNA follows: TGTGCCAGCAGCTTGCGACCCCTACCTTACGAGCAGTACTTC.

This clonotype was picked up a small number of times. This chain links TRBV7-9 with TRBJ2-1; 8 bases map to TRBD2. From germline, CDR1 is SEHNR and CDR2 FQNEAQ (reference sequence). J gave up 7 bases and V 4 bases, and 9 bases lay outside the gene matches. The CDR3 runs 15 residues. Here the CDR3 DNA reads TGTGCCAGCAGCTACATACCGGGGGGGCTTAATGAGCAGTTCTTC. Translation: CASSYIPGGLNEQFF. Full variable domain (outside the CDR3, taken from reference TRBV7-9 and TRBJ2-1): DTGVSQNPRHKITKRGQNVTFRCDPISEHNRLYWYRQTLGQGPEFLTYFQNEAQLEKSRLLSDRFSAERPKGSFSTLEIQRTEQGDSAMYLCASSYIPGGLNEQFFGPGTRLTVL.

This clonotype was recorded many times. The chain uses TRBV11-2 and TRBJ2-2; D ambiguous. Trimming removed 1 base at V and 14 bases at J, with 8 bases between. The CDR3 sequence is 11 residues long. Germline V lookup: CDR1 SGHAT, CDR2 FQNNGV. The CDR3 nucleotides read TGTGCCAGCAGCTTAGCAGGAATCCTGTTTTTT. The encoded protein is CASSLAGILFF.

The chain recombines TRBV5-4 with TRBJ2-7; 10 bases match TRBD1. Germline CDR1 and CDR2: SGHNT and YYREEE (reference sequence). V shed 3 bases and J 8 bases; nucleotides not matched to a gene: 11. The CDR3 is 15 amino acids. CDR3 in amino acids: CASSSPGTGEWKQYF. Here the CDR3 DNA reads TGTGCCAGCAGCTCCCCCGGGACAGGGGAATGGAAGCAGTACTTC.

In its sample, this clonotype was seen once. A clone one base away is much larger, so this may be a read error. The chain links TRBV7-2 to TRBJ1-1; no reliable D call. This CDR3 spans 12 amino acids. Germline CDR1 reads SGHTA; CDR2 reads FQGNSA. The CDR3 is CAGSRLGTEAFF. The CDR3 DNA reads TGTGCCGGCAGCCGATTGGGGACTGAAGCTTTCTTT.

This clonotype was picked up many times. This rearrangement joins TRBV12-3 or TRBV12-4 to TRBJ2-1; 12 nucleotides line up with TRBD2. This CDR3 is 20 amino acids long. Germline trimming cut 6 bases from V and 7 bases from J; bases unmatched to any gene: 22. CDR3 DNA: TGTGCCAGCAGCACTTCCTTTGGGCTAGCGGGGGGGCCGGGTTTGAATGAGCAGTTCTTC. Protein sequence: CASSTSFGLAGGPGLNEQFF.

The chain combines TRBV5-6 with TRBJ1-5, with 7 bases fitting TRBD1. The CDR3 sequence is 14 residues long. Trimming took 3 bases from V and 4 from J; bases not matched to a gene: 4. Germline loops: CDR1 SGHDT, CDR2 YYEEEE. The CDR3: CASSSQGPNQPQHF. The CDR3, as DNA: TGTGCCAGCAGCTCACAGGGGCCTAATCAGCCCCAGCATTTT.

This clonotype was counted at least ten times. This chain uses TRBV7-8 with TRBJ1-2; 9 bases agree with TRBD1. The germline V gene encodes CDR1 SGHVS and CDR2 FQNEAQ. This CDR3 comprises 15 residues. V was clipped by 3 bases and J by 6 bases; unmatched bases: 8. The CDR3 DNA is TGTGCCAGCAGCTTGGGACAGGGTGAAGGGGATGGCTACACCTTC. Protein: CASSLGQGEGDGYTF.

The V and J genes are TRBV28 and TRBJ1-2; 7 bases map to TRBD1. Germline CDR1 is MDHEN and CDR2 is SYDVKM. Trimming removed 5 bases from V and 2 bases from J; junction bases left unmatched: 5. The CDR3 contains 14 residues. CDR3 in DNA: TGTGCCAGCAGTCCTGACAGGGTGAACTATGGCTACACCTTC. Its protein is CASSPDRVNYGYTF.

This clonotype came up a few times. The rearrangement links TRBV15 to TRBJ1-6; D ambiguous. The germline V and J ends were trimmed by 0 bases and 1 base, with 1 base remaining between them. Germline V gene data show CDR1 as LNHNV and CDR2 as YYDKDF (reference sequence). The CDR3 runs to 14 residues. CDR3 in amino acids: CATSRESYNSPLHF. In DNA form, the CDR3 reads TGTGCCACCAGCAGAGAATCCTATAATTCACCCCTCCACTTT.